This note documents a single TCR beta chain sequence. The sample is drawn from a study of blood T cell repertoires in COVID-19. The protocol was immunoSEQ multiplex PCR, while the TCRdb copy is restricted to in-frame clones and leaves out a portion. The table lists about 250,000 clones, more than 75% of them singletons. Germline CDR1 reads SEHNR; CDR2 reads FQNEAQ (reference sequence). Trimming left V 5 bases short and J 0 bases short, with 5 bases between. The CDR3 spans 12 residues. The origin of this receptor is a man in his forties who had recovered from COVID-19. This rearrangement joins TRBV7-9 to TRBJ2-7; no reliable D call. The specimen sequenced was PBMCs or T cells enriched from blood (not recorded which). CDR3 sequence (DNA): TGTGCCAGCAGCCCCCTCTCCTACGAGCAGTACTTC. It translates to CASSPLSYEQYF.